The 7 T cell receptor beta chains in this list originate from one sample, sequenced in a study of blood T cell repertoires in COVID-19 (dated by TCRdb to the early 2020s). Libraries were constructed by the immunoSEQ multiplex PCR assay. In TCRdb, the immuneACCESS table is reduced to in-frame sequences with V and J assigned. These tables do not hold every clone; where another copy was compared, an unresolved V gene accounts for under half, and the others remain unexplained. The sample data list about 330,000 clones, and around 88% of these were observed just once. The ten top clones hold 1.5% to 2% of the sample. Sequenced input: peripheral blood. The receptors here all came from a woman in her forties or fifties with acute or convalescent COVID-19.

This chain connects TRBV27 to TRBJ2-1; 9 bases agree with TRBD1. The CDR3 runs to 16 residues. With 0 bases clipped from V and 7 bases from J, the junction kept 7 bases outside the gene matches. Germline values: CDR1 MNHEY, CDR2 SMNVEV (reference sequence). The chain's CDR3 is CASSLSFATGGNEQFF. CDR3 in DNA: TGTGCCAGCAGTTTATCGTTCGCGACAGGGGGTAATGAGCAGTTCTTC.

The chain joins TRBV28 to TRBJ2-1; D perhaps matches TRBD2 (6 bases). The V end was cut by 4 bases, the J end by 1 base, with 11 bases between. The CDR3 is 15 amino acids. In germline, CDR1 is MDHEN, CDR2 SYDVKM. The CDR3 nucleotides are TGTGCCAGCAGTTCCCCGGGGGAGTCCTACAATGAGCAGTTCTTC. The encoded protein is CASSSPGESYNEQFF.

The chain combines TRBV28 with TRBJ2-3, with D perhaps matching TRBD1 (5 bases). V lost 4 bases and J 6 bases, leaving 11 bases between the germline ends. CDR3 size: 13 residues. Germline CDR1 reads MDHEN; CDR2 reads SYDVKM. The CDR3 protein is CASSSPGKDTQYF. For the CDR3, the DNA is TGTGCCAGCAGTTCGCCAGGGAAGGATACGCAGTATTTT.

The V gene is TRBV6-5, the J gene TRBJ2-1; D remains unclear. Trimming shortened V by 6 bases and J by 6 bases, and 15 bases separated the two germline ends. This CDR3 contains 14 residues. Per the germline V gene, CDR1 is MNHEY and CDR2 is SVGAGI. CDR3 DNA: TGTGCCAGCAGCGATCGAGGCCCCAGCAATGAGCAGTTCTTC. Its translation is CASSDRGPSNEQFF.

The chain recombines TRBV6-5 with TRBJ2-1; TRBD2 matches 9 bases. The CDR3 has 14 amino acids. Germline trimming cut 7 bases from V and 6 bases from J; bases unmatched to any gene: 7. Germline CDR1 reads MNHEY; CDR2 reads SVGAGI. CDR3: CASTRLADVNEQFF. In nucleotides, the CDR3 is TGTGCCAGCACGCGACTAGCGGATGTCAATGAGCAGTTCTTC.

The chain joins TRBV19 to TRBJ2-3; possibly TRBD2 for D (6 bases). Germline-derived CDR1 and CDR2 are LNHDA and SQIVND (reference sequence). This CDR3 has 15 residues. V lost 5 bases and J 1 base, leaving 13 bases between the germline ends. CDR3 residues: CASSPLGEGTDTQYF. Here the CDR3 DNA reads TGTGCCAGTAGTCCCTTGGGGGAGGGCACAGATACGCAGTATTTT.

CDR3 in DNA: TGTGCCAGCAGTGAACCCGGGACAGGGGACGAGCAGTACTTC. It codes for CASSEPGTGDEQYF. This chain uses TRBV6-1 with TRBJ2-7, with TRBD1 matching 10 bases. Germline V lookup: CDR1 MNHNS, CDR2 SASEGT. The CDR3 has 14 amino acids. Trimming removed 2 bases from V and 5 bases from J; junction bases left unmatched: 3.